The rows below give T cell receptor beta chains drawn from one sample of a study of vaccination effects on CD4 cells after COVID-19. Assay used: immunoSEQ multiplex PCR; TCRdb lists only in-frame clones, some missing. There are some 52,000 clones in the sample; just under 80% occur only once, and just over 6% lies in the top ten. The antigens these receptors bind are not known. The sequencing used CD4+ T cells from PBMCs cultured with HCoV-OC43 spike peptides, collected before COVID-19 vaccination. The source of these receptors is a human donor who received a COVID-19 vaccine. The conserved cysteine and the conserved F or W are not part of the CDR3 here.

>TRBV3-1/TRBV3-2|TRBJ1-1|12
ASSHRTGAPEAF
>TRBV7-3|TRBJ1-2|11
ASSSQGFVGYT
>TRBV12-3/TRBV12-4|TRBJ2-3|10
ASSLERDTQY
>TRBV21-1|TRBJ1-1|17
ASSKWVKGLLRRNTEAF
>TRBV15|TRBJ1-2|15
ATSRDRRTAINYGYT
>TRBV7-3|TRBJ2-1|13
ASSPLGGAYNEQF
>TRBV7-3|TRBJ2-1|14
ASSSRQAQSYNEQF
>TRBV4-3|TRBJ1-5|13
ASSPYRGLGQPQH
>TRBV27|TRBJ2-3|15
ASSLPGTALGRDTQY
>TRBV2|TRBJ1-5|12
ASQSGGGNQPQH
>TRBV4-1|TRBJ2-1|11
ASSQARGYEQF
>TRBV12-3/TRBV12-4|TRBJ1-4|11
ASSFGTGEKLF
>TRBV19|TRBJ2-5|13
ASSKDSGEFETQY
>TRBV5-1|TRBJ1-1|11
ASKPVVQTEAF
>TRBV18|TRBJ1-1|11
ASSPPGRGSAF